Following are 18 T cell receptor beta chains from one sample sequenced in a study of T cell responses to AZD1222 COVID-19 vaccine. Clones were read by immunoSEQ multiplex PCR, and TCRdb kept only the in-frame ones, dropping some. The sample lists around 94,000 clones; about 88% were seen once. Material: peripheral blood, obtained on day 0 of AZD1222 vaccination. The source is an adult in good health.

This sequence joins TRBV10-1 and TRBJ2-7; D possibly corresponds to TRBD1 (5 bases). Trimming took off 5 bases at V and 6 bases at J, with 14 bases between the two ends. Per the germline V gene, CDR1 is WNHNN and CDR2 is SYGVQD (reference sequence). This CDR3 spans 13 amino acids. The CDR3 DNA is TGCGCCAGCAGTATGCAGGGCGGTAGCGAGCAGTACTTC. This translates into CASSMQGGSEQYF.

The chain joins TRBV19 to TRBJ2-7, with D perhaps TRBD1 (5 bases). CDR1 and CDR2 (germline): LNHDA, SQIVND (reference sequence). Trimming removed 5 bases at V and 3 bases at J, with 14 bases between. The CDR3 has 14 amino acids. The CDR3 nucleotides read TGTGCCAGTAGTCCACGGACAAGTGGCTACGAGCAGTACTTC. Its translation is CASSPRTSGYEQYF.

This chain links TRBV5-1 with TRBJ1-1; 8 bases are a match to TRBD1. Trimming cost V 0 bases and J 1 base; bases outside gene matches: 5. CDR3 length equals 16 residues. CDR1 and CDR2 (germline): SGHRS, YFSETQ. The CDR3 spells CASSLGQGIRNTEAFF. The CDR3 nucleotides read TGCGCCAGCAGCTTGGGACAGGGGATTCGGAACACTGAAGCTTTCTTT.

This clone was counted a few times. The rearrangement uses TRBV5-1 and TRBJ1-2, with 7 bases lining up with TRBD1. Losses at the gene ends were 4 bases for V and 3 bases for J; bases not matched to a gene: 6. Germline loops: CDR1 SGHRS, CDR2 YFSETQ. The CDR3 extends over 14 amino acids. CDR3 DNA: TGCGCCAGCAGCCCACTCACAGGGGACTATGGCTACACCTTC. Translating gives CASSPLTGDYGYTF.

This clone was seen only a few times. This rearrangement joins TRBV5-4 to TRBJ1-1; maybe TRBD1 (5 bases). This CDR3 contains 13 residues. CDR1 is SGHNT, CDR2 YYREEE, per germline (reference sequence). V gave up 10 bases and J gave up 1 base, with 14 bases separating them. DNA of the CDR3: TGTGCCGCAAGGGGATATAAGAACACTGAAGCTTTCTTT. It specifies CAARGYKNTEAFF.

The J gene is TRBJ1-2, the V gene TRBV12-3 or TRBV12-4, with no clear D. Trimming left V 3 bases short and J 5 bases short, with 10 bases between. This CDR3 comprises 13 residues. CDR3 in DNA: TGTGCCAGCAGTTTTGGCAGCCCTTATGGCTACACCTTC. Translation: CASSFGSPYGYTF.

The CDR3 DNA reads as TGTGCCAGCAGTCCATGGGAGGGGCGGGGGGTCTCAGATACGCAGTATTTT. It is translated as CASSPWEGRGVSDTQYF. The chain is built from TRBV6-6 and TRBJ2-3; 8 nucleotides line up with TRBD2. Per germline, CDR1 MNHNY and CDR2 SVGAGI (reference sequence). This CDR3 comprises 17 residues. V shed 5 bases, J shed 4 bases, and the junction held 14 bases outside the gene matches.

This clone has a single count. The chain couples TRBV11-2 to TRBJ1-1; unclear D gene. The CDR3 loop spans 16 amino acids. Trimming removed 1 base at V and 4 bases at J, with 16 bases between. The germline CDR1 and CDR2 sequences are SGHAT and FQNNGV. In DNA, the CDR3 is TGTGCCAGCAGCTTAGCCCCTAGAGGGCCCGCCACTGAAGCTTTCTTT. As protein: CASSLAPRGPATEAFF.

This clone was seen more than once but under ten times. The rearrangement links TRBV6-5 to TRBJ1-6; D is perhaps TRBD1 (5 bases). Germline V gene lookup returns CDR1 MNHEY and CDR2 SVGAGI. This CDR3 is built from 14 residues. Between the trimmed V and J ends, which lost 6 bases and 9 bases, there was a span of 15 bases. The CDR3 nucleotides are TGTGCCAGCAGACTGACGGGGGAAACTTCACCCCTCCACTTT. It specifies CASRLTGETSPLHF.

The gene calls are TRBV27 and TRBJ1-1; 7 bases match TRBD1. CDR1 and CDR2 from the germline V gene are MNHEY and SMNVEV (reference sequence). The CDR3 loop spans 14 amino acids. The V and J ends lost 5 bases and 0 bases, in that order; junction bases with no gene match: 3. The CDR3: CASSITGVNTEAFF. DNA for the CDR3: TGTGCCAGCAGTATTACAGGGGTGAACACTGAAGCTTTCTTT.

This clone was detected once. J is TRBJ2-3 and V is TRBV4-2, with 11 bases fitting TRBD2. Germline assignment: CDR1 LGHNA and CDR2 YNFKEQ. The length of the CDR3 is 21 residues. Unmatched junction bases numbered 14, after V lost 0 bases and J lost 0 bases. This CDR3 is CASSQDVASGGTPTSTDTQYF. The CDR3 bases are TGTGCCAGCAGCCAAGATGTGGCTAGCGGGGGGACACCTACTAGCACAGATACGCAGTATTTT.

In DNA, the CDR3 is TGTGCCAGCAGCTTAGGGGGGAGCTGGGATGAAGCTTTCTTT. Protein sequence: CASSLGGSWDEAFF. This chain connects TRBV7-8 to TRBJ1-1, with D possibly being TRBD1 (5 bases). Germline-derived CDR1 and CDR2 are SGHVS and FQNEAQ. V was pared by 1 base and J by 7 bases, with 13 bases between. The CDR3 runs 14 residues. The variable domain in full, completed from reference TRBV7-8 and TRBJ1-1, reads GAGVSQSPRYKVAKRGQDVALRCDPISGHVSLFWYQQALGQGPEFLTYFQNEAQLDKSGLPSDRFFAERPEGSVSTLKIQRTQQEDSAVYLCASSLGGSWDEAFFGQGTRLTVV.

The chain is built from TRBV29-1 and TRBJ2-7, with D uncertain. Deletions cut 5 bases from V and 6 bases from J, with 8 bases between. Per germline, CDR1 SQVTM and CDR2 ANQGSEA. The CDR3 has 10 amino acids. The chain's CDR3 is CSVFWGEQYF. CDR3 coding DNA: TGCAGCGTTTTTTGGGGCGAGCAGTACTTC.

This clone was seen just once. The rearrangement uses TRBV6-1 and TRBJ1-2; no clear D gene. This CDR3 has 12 amino acids. The germline V and J ends were trimmed by 2 bases and 5 bases, with 6 bases remaining between them. CDR1 is MNHNS, CDR2 SASEGT, per germline. The CDR3 reads CASSETGYGYTF. The CDR3 DNA reads as TGTGCCAGCAGTGAAACGGGGTATGGCTACACCTTC.

The rearrangement uses TRBV27 and TRBJ1-3; unclear D gene. Deletions cut 4 bases from V and 4 bases from J, with 8 bases between. CDR1 MNHEY and CDR2 SMNVEV come from the germline V gene (reference sequence). The CDR3 totals 13 residues. This CDR3 reads CASSSLQGNTIYF. CDR3 nucleotide sequence: TGTGCCAGCAGTTCCCTACAAGGAAACACCATATATTTT.

The chain couples TRBV6-1 to TRBJ2-7; D gene unclear. Trimming stripped 1 base from V and 3 bases from J, with 19 bases between. The CDR3 length is 17 residues. Germline loops: CDR1 MNHNS, CDR2 SASEGT. The CDR3 here is CASSEVSTPEELYEQYF. The CDR3 nucleotides are TGTGCCAGCAGTGAAGTATCCACTCCTGAGGAGCTCTACGAGCAGTACTTC.

The rearrangement links TRBV7-9 to TRBJ1-1; the match to TRBD1 covers 9 bases. Germline lookup yields CDR1 SEHNR and CDR2 FQNEAQ (reference sequence). CDR3 length equals 12 residues. After removal of 5 bases from V and 6 bases from J, the junction contained 1 base not matched to a gene. This chain's CDR3 is CASSRTGAEAFF. CDR3 DNA sequence: TGTGCCAGCAGCCGGACAGGGGCTGAAGCTTTCTTT.

The CDR3, as DNA: TGCGCCAGCAGCTTTTTGACCGGGAAGACAGATACGCAGTATTTT. It specifies CASSFLTGKTDTQYF. The chain combines TRBV5-1 with TRBJ2-3; weak D call: TRBD2 (5 bases). Trimming removed 2 bases at V and 3 bases at J, with 13 bases between. The CDR3 has 15 amino acids. Germline V gene data show CDR1 as SGHRS and CDR2 as YFSETQ.